The rows below give T cell receptor beta chains drawn from one sample of a study of shared clonotypes between healthy human individuals. Sequencing used immunoSEQ multiplex PCR; TCRdb keeps in-frame clones, though not all of them. The sample holds fewer than 850,000 clones, less than 95% seen once. The sequenced sample was memory CD8+ T cells from PBMCs. The receptors here all came from a man aged 18 to 29 in good health. Some clones in this sample may be carry-over from other donors' samples. Each CDR3 is given with its conserved first and last residue. A D gene is named only where the DNA matches it firmly. The size of a clone is reported for some rows only, either as once, few or many, or as a class for expanded clones.

TRBD2,TRBJ2-5,TRBV9,once,CASSPGPRGLAASQYF,TGTGCCAGCAGCCCAGGGCCAAGGGGACTAGCTGCTTCCCAGTACTTC
-,TRBJ2-1,TRBV7-9,-,CASSFQGPPHNEQFF,TGTGCCAGCAGCTTTCAGGGGCCCCCGCACAATGAGCAGTTCTTC
-,TRBJ2-7,TRBV11-2,-,CASSQGWAYEQYF,TGTGCCAGCAGCCAAGGGTGGGCCTACGAGCAGTACTTC
-,TRBJ2-7,TRBV2,once,CASKDQRQYF,TGTGCCAGCAAGGACCAAAGGCAGTACTTC
TRBD1,TRBJ1-2,TRBV15,-,CATSREQGANYGYTF,TGTGCCACCAGCAGAGAACAGGGGGCCAACTATGGCTACACCTTC
TRBD2,TRBJ2-5,TRBV9,few,CASSELSGRAGETQYF,TGTGCCAGCAGCGAACTAAGTGGGAGGGCCGGGGAGACCCAGTACTTC
TRBD1,TRBJ1-3,TRBV28,-,CASSLGQAYSGNTIYF,TGTGCCAGCAGTTTAGGACAGGCGTACTCTGGAAACACCATATATTTT
-,TRBJ1-1,TRBV28,-,CASSLQGTMNTEAFF,TGTGCCAGCAGTTTGCAGGGGACCATGAACACTGAAGCTTTCTTT
-,TRBJ1-4,TRBV11-2,-,CASSLAWGSQEEKLFF,TGTGCCAGCAGCTTAGCTTGGGGGAGTCAGGAGGAAAAACTGTTTTTT
-,TRBJ2-1,TRBV6-1,once,CASSGWLAGSGLGNEQFF,TGTGCCAGCAGTGGCTGGCTCGCGGGATCTGGGCTTGGAAATGAGCAGTTCTTC
-,TRBJ2-7,TRBV13,-,CASSSNRDSYEQYF,TGTGCCAGCAGCTCGAACAGGGACTCCTACGAGCAGTACTTC
-,TRBJ2-7,TRBV18,-,CASSPGWRENEQYF,TGTGCCAGCTCACCAGGCTGGCGGGAAAACGAGCAGTACTTC
TRBD1,TRBJ2-7,TRBV27,-,CASAADRGRTEQYF,TGTGCCAGCGCCGCGGACAGGGGGCGCACCGAGCAGTACTTC
-,TRBJ2-5,TRBV28,-,CASSFSAGQETQYF,TGTGCCAGCAGTTTTTCGGCAGGGCAAGAGACCCAGTACTTC
-,TRBJ2-7,TRBV10-2,-,CASSEGLLYEQYF,TGCGCCAGCAGTGAGGGACTGCTCTACGAGCAGTACTTC
-,TRBJ2-4,TRBV7-9,-,CASSLPDDIQYF,TGTGCCAGCAGCCTTCCCGACGACATTCAGTACTTC
TRBD1,TRBJ2-5,TRBV28,-,CASSPLSWAGGETQYF,TGTGCCAGCAGTCCCCTCTCGTGGGCAGGGGGCGAGACCCAGTACTTC
-,TRBJ1-5,TRBV19,-,CASSRWGSSNQPQHF,TGTGCCAGTAGTAGATGGGGATCGAGCAATCAGCCCCAGCATTTT